One sample yielded the 5 T cell receptor beta chains listed below, sequenced in a study of OX40 agonist ivuxolimab in advanced cancers. Assay: immunoSEQ multiplex PCR; the TCRdb copy retains only in-frame clones and omits some. The table lists roughly 6,500 clones, around 75% of them singletons. The specimen comprised CD4+ or CD8+ T cells sorted from blood, sampled in a trial of the OX40 agonist ivuxolimab. Receptors were obtained from an adult with an advanced solid tumor such as melanoma, head and neck, liver or kidney cancer.

The chain uses TRBV6-1 and TRBJ1-5; tentatively, D is TRBD1 (6 bases). V lost 6 bases and J lost 4, with 13 bases in between. The CDR3 has 14 amino acids. The germline V gene has CDR1 MNHNS and CDR2 SASEGT. The CDR3 nucleotides are TGTGCCAGCAGCAGGGGAGTGGAGAATCAGCCCCAGCATTTT. Protein: CASSRGVENQPQHF.

V and J are TRBV6-1 and TRBJ2-7, with 7 positions matching TRBD2. The CDR3 extends over 14 amino acids. V shed 2 bases, J shed 5 bases, and the junction held 6 bases outside the gene matches. Germline lookup yields CDR1 MNHNS and CDR2 SASEGT. The CDR3 DNA sequence: TGTGCCAGCAGTGAAATCGGGGGGAGTAACGAGCAGTACTTC. This sequence encodes CASSEIGGSNEQYF.

This clone appeared a few times. The chain is built from TRBV7-3 and TRBJ2-3; 8 nucleotides match TRBD1. In germline, CDR1 is SGHTA, CDR2 FQGTGA. Germline trimming cut 4 bases from V and 4 bases from J; bases unmatched to any gene: 4. The CDR3 consists of 14 residues. The CDR3 region is CASSSDRAADTQYF. CDR3 sequence (DNA): TGTGCCAGCAGCTCGGACAGGGCGGCAGATACGCAGTATTTT.

The chain has TRBV27 and TRBJ1-2; D unclear. The CDR3 is made up of 13 amino acids. The ends were cut back, 6 bases at V and 2 bases at J, with 10 bases in the middle. From germline, CDR1 is MNHEY and CDR2 SMNVEV (reference sequence). CDR3 sequence: CASRAGLNYGYTF. Here the CDR3 DNA reads TGTGCCAGCAGAGCAGGACTGAACTATGGCTACACCTTC.

This clone was detected only a few times. DNA of the CDR3: TGCGCCAGCAGCCAAGATCGCAGAACATCCTACGAGCAGTACTTC. This encodes CASSQDRRTSYEQYF. This sequence joins TRBV4-3 and TRBJ2-7; D not certain. The germline V gene encodes CDR1 LGHNA and CDR2 YSLEER. Between the trimmed V and J ends, which lost 0 bases and 1 base, there was a span of 10 bases. The CDR3 has 15 amino acids.